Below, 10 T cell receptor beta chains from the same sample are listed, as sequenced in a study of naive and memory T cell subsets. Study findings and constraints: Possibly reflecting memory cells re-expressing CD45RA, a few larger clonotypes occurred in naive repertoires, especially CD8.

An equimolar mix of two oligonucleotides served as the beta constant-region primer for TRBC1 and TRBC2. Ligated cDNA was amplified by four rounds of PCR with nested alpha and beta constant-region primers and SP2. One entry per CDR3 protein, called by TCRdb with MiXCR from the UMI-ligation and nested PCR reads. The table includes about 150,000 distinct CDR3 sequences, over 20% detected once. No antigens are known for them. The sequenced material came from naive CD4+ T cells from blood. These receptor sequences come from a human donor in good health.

CDR3 sequence (DNA): TGTGCCAGCAGTTTTAGTGGCGGGAGTGGAGAGACCCAGTACTTC. This codes for CASSFSGGSGETQYF. The rearrangement links TRBV6-5 to TRBJ2-5; 7 bases agree with TRBD2. The V gene end was trimmed by 4 bases and the J gene end by 4 bases; junction bases not matched to a gene: 9. The CDR3 is 15 residues long. Germline V gives CDR1 MNHEY, CDR2 SVGAGI.

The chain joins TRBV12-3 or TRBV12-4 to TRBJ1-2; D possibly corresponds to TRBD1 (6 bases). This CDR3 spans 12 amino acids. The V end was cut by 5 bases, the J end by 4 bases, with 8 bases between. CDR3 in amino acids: CASSTGFYGYTF. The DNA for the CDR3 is TGTGCCAGCAGTACAGGGTTCTATGGCTACACCTTC.

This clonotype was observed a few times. CDR3 DNA sequence: TGCAGTGCTAGAGATTCCCACTCCTCCTACAATGAGCAGTTCTTC. Its protein product is CSARDSHSSYNEQFF. The chain joins TRBV20-1 to TRBJ2-1; D gene ambiguous. The CDR3 runs to 15 residues. V lost 0 bases, J lost 0 bases, and 9 bases lay in between. The germline gives CDR1 DFQATT, CDR2 SNEGSKA (reference sequence).

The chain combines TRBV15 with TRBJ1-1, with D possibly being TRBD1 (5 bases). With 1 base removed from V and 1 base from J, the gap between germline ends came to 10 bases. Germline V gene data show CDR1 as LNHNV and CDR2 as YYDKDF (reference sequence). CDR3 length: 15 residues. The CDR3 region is CATSRGGTGNTEAFF. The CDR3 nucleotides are TGTGCCACCAGCAGAGGAGGGACGGGGAACACTGAAGCTTTCTTT.

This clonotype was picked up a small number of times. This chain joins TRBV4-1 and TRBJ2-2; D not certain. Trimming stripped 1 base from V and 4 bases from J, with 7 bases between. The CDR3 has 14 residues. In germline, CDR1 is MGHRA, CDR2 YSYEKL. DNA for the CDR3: TGCGCCAGCAGCCAAGGCAGGCCCACCGGGGAGCTGTTTTTT. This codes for CASSQGRPTGELFF.

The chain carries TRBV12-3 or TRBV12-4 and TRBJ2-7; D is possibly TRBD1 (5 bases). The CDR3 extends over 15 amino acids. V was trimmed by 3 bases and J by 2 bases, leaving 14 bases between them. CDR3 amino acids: CASSFLGQGAYEQYF. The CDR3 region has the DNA TGTGCCAGCAGTTTCCTGGGGCAGGGTGCCTACGAGCAGTACTTC.

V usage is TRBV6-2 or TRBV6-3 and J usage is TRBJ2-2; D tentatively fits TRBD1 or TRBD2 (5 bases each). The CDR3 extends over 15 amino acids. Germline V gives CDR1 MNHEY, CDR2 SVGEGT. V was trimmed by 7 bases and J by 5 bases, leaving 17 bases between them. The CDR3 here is CASIQISGPTGELFF. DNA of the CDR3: TGTGCCAGCATCCAAATATCGGGGCCGACCGGGGAGCTGTTTTTT.

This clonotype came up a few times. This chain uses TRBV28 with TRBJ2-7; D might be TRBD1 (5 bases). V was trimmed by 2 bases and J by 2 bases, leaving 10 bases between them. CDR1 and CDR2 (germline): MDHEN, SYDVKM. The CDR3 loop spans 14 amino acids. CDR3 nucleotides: TGTGCCAGCAGTTTAAATCGACAGCCCTACGAGCAGTACTTC. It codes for CASSLNRQPYEQYF.

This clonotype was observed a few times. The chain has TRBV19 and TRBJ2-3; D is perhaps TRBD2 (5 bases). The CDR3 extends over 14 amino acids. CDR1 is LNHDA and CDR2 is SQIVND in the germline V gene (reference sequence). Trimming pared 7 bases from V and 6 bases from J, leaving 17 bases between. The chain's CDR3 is CASKTGDYPDTQYF. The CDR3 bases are TGTGCCAGTAAGACCGGGGATTATCCCGATACGCAGTATTTT. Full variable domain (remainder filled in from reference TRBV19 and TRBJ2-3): DGGITQSPKYLFRKEGQNVTLSCEQNLNHDAMYWYRQDPGQGLRLIYYSQIVNDFQKGDIAEGYSVSREKKESFPLTVTSAQKNPTAFYLCASKTGDYPDTQYFGPGTRLTVL.

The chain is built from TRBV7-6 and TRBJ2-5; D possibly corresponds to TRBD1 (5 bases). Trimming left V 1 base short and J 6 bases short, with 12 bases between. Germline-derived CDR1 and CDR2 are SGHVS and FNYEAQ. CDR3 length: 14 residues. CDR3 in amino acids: CASSLGQIGKTQYF. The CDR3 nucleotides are TGTGCCAGCAGCTTAGGACAGATAGGGAAGACCCAGTACTTC.